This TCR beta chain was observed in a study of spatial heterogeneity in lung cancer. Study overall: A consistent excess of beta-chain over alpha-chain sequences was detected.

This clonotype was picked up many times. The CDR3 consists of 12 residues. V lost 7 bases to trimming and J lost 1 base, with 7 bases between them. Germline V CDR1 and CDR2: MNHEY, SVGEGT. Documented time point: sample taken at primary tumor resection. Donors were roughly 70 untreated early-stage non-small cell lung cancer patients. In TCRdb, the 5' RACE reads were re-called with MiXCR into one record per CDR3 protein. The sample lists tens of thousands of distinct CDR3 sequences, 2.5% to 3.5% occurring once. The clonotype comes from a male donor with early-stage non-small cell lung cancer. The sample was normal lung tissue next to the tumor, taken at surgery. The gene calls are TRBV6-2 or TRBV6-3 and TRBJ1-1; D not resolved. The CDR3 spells CASKEENTEAFF. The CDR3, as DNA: TGTGCCAGCAAGGAGGAGAACACTGAAGCTTTCTTT.